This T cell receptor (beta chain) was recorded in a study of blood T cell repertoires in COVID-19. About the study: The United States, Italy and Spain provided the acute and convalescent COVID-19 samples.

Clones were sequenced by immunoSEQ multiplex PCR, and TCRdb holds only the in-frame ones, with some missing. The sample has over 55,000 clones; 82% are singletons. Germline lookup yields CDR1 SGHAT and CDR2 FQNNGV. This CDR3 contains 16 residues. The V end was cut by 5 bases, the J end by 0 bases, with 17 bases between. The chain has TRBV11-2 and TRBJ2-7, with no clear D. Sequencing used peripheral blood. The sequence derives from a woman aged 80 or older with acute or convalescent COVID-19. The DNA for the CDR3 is TGTGCCAGCAGCCCATTTAGTGCAAAGTCCTCCTACGAGCAGTACTTC. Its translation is CASSPFSAKSSYEQYF.